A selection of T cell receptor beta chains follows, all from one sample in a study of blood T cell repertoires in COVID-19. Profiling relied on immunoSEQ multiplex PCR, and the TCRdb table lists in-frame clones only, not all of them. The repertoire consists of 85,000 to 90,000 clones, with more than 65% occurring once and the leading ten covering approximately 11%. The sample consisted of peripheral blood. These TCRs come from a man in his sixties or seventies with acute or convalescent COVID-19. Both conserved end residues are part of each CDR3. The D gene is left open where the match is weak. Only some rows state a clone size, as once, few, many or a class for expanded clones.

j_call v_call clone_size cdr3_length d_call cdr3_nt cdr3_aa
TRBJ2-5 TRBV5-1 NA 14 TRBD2 TGCGCCAGCAGCTCCGGACCGGGGGGGGAGACCCAGTACTTC CASSSGPGGETQYF
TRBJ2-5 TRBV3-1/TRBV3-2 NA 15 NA TGTGCCAGCAGCCAAGTGGAATTGGAGGGGGAGACCCAGTACTTC CASSQVELEGETQYF
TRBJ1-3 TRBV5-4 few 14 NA TGTGCCAGCAGCTTCCAGGGGACTGGAAACACCATATATTTT CASSFQGTGNTIYF
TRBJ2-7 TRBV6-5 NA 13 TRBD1 TGTGCCAGCAGAAGACAGGGGGCCTACGAGCAGTACTTC CASRRQGAYEQYF
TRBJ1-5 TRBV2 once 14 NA TGTGCCAGCAGGAACCAGGGCTACAATCAGCCCCAGCATTTT CASRNQGYNQPQHF
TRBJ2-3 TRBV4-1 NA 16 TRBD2 TGCGCCAGCAGCCAAGAACTAGCGGGGGGCGCAGATACGCAGTATTTT CASSQELAGGADTQYF
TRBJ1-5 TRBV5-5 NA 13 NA TGTGCCAGCAGCTTGCATAGCAATCAGCCCCAGCATTTT CASSLHSNQPQHF
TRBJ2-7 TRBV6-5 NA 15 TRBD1 TGTGCCAGCAGTTACTCGAGACAGGGTTCCTACGAGCAGTACTTC CASSYSRQGSYEQYF
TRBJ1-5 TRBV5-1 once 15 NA TGCGCCAGCAGCGCCGGCGGGGGTGGCAATCAGCCCCAGCATTTT CASSAGGGGNQPQHF
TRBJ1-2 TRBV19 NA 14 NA TGTGCCAGTAGTTCCCGGGTCCGGGACTATGGCTACACCTTC CASSSRVRDYGYTF
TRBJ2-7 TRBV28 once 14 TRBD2 TGTGCCAGCAGCCCGACTAGCGGGGGCTACGAGCAGTACTTC CASSPTSGGYEQYF
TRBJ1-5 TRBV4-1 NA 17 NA TGCGCCAGCAGCCAGGGAGGGGAAGGTGCTAGCAATCAGCCCCAGCATTTT CASSQGGEGASNQPQHF
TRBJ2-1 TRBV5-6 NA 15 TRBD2 TGTGCCAGCAGCTCGGGGGGACTAGTCGGCGATGAGCAGTTCTTC CASSSGGLVGDEQFF
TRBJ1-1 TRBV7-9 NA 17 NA TGTGCCAGCAGCCCTATTTCCGGGGGGGTCCGAAACACTGAAGCTTTCTTT CASSPISGGVRNTEAFF
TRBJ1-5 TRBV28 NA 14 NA TGTGCCAGCAGTAGGAGGGGACGCAATCAGCCCCAGCATTTT CASSRRGRNQPQHF
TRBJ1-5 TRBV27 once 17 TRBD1 TGTGCCAGCCGCCTGACAGGGGGTACCGATAGCAATCAGCCCCAGCATTTT CASRLTGGTDSNQPQHF
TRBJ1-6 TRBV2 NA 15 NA TGTGCCAGCAGTGAATCCGGGGTTTATAATTCACCCCTCCACTTT CASSESGVYNSPLHF
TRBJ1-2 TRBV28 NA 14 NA TGTGCCAGCAGACCCCCAGGGCGGATGGAAGGCTACACCTTC CASRPPGRMEGYTF
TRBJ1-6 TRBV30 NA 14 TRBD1 TGTGCCTGGGACCAGACAGGGGACAATTCACCCCTCCACTTT CAWDQTGDNSPLHF
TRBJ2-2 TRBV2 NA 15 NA TGTGCCAGCAGTGGGACAGACCTTTACGTCGGGGAGCTGTTTTTT CASSGTDLYVGELFF
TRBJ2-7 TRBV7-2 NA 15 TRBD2 TGTGCCAGCAGCATGACTAGCGGGGTAGTCTACGAGCAGTACTTC CASSMTSGVVYEQYF
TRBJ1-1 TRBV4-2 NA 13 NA TGTGCCAGCAGACAGGGCATGAACACTGAAGCTTTCTTT CASRQGMNTEAFF